Only a few counts were recorded for the clone carrying this TCR beta chain. The data originate from a study of blood T cell repertoires in COVID-19. Measured with immunoSEQ multiplex PCR; TCRdb has only the in-frame clones, and not every one. Here the sample spans approximately 300,000 clones, roughly nine tenths being singletons. The CDR3 runs 13 residues. Germline V gene lookup returns CDR1 SGHRS and CDR2 YFSETQ. The V end was cut by 7 bases, the J end by 6 bases, with 14 bases between. The chain has TRBV5-1 and TRBJ2-1; TRBD2 might be the D (5 bases). Sequenced sample: peripheral blood. This clonotype was sampled from a woman between 50 and 59 years old who had recovered from COVID-19. CDR3 DNA: TGCGCCAGCGGACTTCGGACGGGCAATGAGCAGTTCTTC. Translated, it gives CASGLRTGNEQFF. The variable domain in full, with the rest retrieved from reference TRBV5-1 and TRBJ2-1, is KAGVTQTPRYLIKTRGQQVTLSCSPISGHRSVSWYQQTPGQGLQFLFEYFSETQRNKGNFPGRFSGRQFSNSRSEMNVSTLELGDSALYLCASGLRTGNEQFFGPGTRLTVL.